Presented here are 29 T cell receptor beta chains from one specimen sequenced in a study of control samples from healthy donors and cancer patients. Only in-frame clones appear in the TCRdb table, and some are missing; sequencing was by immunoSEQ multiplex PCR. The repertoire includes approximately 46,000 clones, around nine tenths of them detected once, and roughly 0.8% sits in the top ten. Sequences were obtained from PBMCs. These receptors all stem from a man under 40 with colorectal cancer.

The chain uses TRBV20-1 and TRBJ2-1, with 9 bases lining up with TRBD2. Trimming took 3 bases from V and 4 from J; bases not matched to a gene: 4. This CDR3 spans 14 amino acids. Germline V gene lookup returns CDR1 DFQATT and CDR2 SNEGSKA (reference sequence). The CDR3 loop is CSASDTSGYNEQFF. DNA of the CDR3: TGCAGTGCTAGTGACACTAGCGGGTACAATGAGCAGTTCTTC.

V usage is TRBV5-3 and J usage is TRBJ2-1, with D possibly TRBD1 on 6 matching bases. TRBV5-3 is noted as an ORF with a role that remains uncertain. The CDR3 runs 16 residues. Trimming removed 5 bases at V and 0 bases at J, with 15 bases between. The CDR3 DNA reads TGTGCCAGAAGAACGGACAGTTCGAGCTCCTACAATGAGCAGTTCTTC. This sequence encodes CARRTDSSSSYNEQFF.

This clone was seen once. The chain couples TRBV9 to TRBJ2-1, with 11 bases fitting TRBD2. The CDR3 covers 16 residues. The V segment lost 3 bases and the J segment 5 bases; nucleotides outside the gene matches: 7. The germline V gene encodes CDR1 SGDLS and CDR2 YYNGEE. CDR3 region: CASSALAGGLNNEQFF. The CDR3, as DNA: TGTGCCAGCAGCGCCCTAGCGGGGGGCCTTAACAATGAGCAGTTCTTC.

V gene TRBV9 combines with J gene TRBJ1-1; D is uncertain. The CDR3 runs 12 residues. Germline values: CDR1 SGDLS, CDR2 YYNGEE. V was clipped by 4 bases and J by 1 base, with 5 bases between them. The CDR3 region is CASSPPNTEAFF. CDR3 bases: TGTGCCAGCAGCCCCCCGAACACTGAAGCTTTCTTT.

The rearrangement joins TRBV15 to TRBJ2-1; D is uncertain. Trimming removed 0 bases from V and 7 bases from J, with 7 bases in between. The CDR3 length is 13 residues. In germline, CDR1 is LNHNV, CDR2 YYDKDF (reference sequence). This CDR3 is CATSRDLRNEQFF. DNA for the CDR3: TGTGCCACCAGCAGAGATCTTCGGAATGAGCAGTTCTTC.

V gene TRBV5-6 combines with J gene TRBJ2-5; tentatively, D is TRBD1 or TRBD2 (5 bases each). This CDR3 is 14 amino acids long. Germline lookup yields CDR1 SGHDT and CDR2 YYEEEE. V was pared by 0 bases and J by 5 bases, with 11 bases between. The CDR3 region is CASSLGLNRETQYF. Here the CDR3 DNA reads TGTGCCAGCAGCTTGGGACTAAACAGGGAGACCCAGTACTTC.

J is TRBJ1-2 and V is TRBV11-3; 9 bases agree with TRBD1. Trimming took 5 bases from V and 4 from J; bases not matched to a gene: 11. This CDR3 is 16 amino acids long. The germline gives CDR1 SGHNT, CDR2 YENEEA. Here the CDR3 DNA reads TGTGCCAGCAGCCCAGCCAGGGACAGGGAATTCTATGGCTACACCTTC. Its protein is CASSPARDREFYGYTF.

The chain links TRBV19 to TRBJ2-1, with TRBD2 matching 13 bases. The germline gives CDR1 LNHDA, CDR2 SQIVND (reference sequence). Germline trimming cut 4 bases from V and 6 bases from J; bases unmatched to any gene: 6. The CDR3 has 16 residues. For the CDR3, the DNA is TGTGCCAGTAGTACTACTAGCGGGGGGGCGCTCAATGAGCAGTTCTTC. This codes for CASSTTSGGALNEQFF.

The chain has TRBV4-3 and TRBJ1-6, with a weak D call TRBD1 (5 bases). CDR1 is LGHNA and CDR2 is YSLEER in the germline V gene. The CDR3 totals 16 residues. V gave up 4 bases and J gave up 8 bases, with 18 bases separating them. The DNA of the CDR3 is TGCGCCAGCAGCCCCCCCGGGGCGGCGGAGGATTCACCCCTCCACTTT. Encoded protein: CASSPPGAAEDSPLHF.

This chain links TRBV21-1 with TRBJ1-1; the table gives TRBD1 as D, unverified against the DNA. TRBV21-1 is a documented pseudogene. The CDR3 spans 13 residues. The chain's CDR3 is CASSIRGTTEAFF. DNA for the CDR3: TGTGCCAGCAGCATTAGGGGTACCACTGAAGCTTTCTTT.

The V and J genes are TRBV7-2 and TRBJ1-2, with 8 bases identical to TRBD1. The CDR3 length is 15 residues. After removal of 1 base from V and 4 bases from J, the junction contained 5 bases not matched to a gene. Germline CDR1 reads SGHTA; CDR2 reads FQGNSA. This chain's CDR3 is CASSLGRTGIYGYTF. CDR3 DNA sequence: TGTGCCAGCAGCTTAGGACGGACAGGGATCTATGGCTACACCTTC.

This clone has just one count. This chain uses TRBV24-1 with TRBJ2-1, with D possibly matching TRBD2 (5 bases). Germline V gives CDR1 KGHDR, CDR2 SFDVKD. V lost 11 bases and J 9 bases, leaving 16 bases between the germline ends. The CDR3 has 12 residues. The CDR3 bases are TGTGCCAGCCGGGGTCGCTCCGGTGAGCAGTTCTTC. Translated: CASRGRSGEQFF.

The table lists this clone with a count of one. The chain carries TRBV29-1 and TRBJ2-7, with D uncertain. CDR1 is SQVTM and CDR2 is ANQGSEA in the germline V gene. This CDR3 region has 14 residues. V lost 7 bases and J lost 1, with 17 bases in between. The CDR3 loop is CSAQMSTPSYEQYF. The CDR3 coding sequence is TGCAGCGCCCAAATGTCGACACCGTCCTACGAGCAGTACTTC.

The CDR3 here is CASSQTGGNEKLFF. DNA for the CDR3: TGTGCCAGCAGCCAGACAGGGGGGAATGAAAAACTGTTTTTT. The chain is built from TRBV5-6 and TRBJ1-4, with 9 bases matching TRBD1. This CDR3 contains 14 residues. The ends lost 4 bases at V and 5 bases at J; junction bases unmatched: 3. Germline values: CDR1 SGHDT, CDR2 YYEEEE.

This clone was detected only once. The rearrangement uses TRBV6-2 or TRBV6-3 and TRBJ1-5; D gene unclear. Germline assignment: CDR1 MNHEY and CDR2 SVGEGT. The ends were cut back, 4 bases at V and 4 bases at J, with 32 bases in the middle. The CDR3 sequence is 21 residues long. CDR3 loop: CASSSQSPGAQRWRFNQPQHF. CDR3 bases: TGTGCCAGCAGTTCCCAATCCCCCGGCGCCCAGCGCTGGCGATTTAATCAGCCCCAGCATTTT.

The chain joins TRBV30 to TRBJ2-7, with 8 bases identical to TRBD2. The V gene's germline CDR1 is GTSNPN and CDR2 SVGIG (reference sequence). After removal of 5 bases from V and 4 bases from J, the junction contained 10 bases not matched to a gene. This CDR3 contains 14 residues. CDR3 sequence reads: CAWSPRGGPYEQYF. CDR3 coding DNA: TGTGCCTGGTCACCCCGCGGGGGGCCTTACGAGCAGTACTTC.

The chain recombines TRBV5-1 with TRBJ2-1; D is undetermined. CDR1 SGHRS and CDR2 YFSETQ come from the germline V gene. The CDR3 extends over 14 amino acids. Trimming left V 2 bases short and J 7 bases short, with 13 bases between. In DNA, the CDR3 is TGCGCCAGCAGCTTAACTTCAGCCCCTAATGAGCAGTTCTTC. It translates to CASSLTSAPNEQFF.

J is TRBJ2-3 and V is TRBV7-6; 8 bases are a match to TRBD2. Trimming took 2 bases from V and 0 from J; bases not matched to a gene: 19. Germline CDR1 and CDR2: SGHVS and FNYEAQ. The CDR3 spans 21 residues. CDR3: CASSLSLIAGSIRGSTDTQYF. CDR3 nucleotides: TGTGCCAGCAGCTTATCCCTGATAGCGGGGTCCATCAGGGGAAGCACAGATACGCAGTATTTT.

Here the CDR3 DNA reads TGCGCCAGCAGCTTGGCGAGAAGCACAGATACGCAGTATTTT. Residues: CASSLARSTDTQYF. This rearrangement joins TRBV5-1 to TRBJ2-3; D is undetermined. The germline V and J ends were trimmed by 0 bases and 0 bases, with 5 bases remaining between them. Germline V CDR1 and CDR2: SGHRS, YFSETQ. This CDR3 region has 14 residues. Drawing the rest from reference TRBV5-1 and TRBJ2-3, the complete variable domain is KAGVTQTPRYLIKTRGQQVTLSCSPISGHRSVSWYQQTPGQGLQFLFEYFSETQRNKGNFPGRFSGRQFSNSRSEMNVSTLELGDSALYLCASSLARSTDTQYFGPGTRLTVL.

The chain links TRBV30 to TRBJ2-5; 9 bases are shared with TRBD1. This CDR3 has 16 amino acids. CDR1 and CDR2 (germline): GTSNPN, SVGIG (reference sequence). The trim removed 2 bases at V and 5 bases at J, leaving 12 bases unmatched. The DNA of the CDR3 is TGTGCCTGGAGTCTGGGGGACAGGGCATCCCGGGAGACCCAGTACTTC. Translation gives CAWSLGDRASRETQYF.

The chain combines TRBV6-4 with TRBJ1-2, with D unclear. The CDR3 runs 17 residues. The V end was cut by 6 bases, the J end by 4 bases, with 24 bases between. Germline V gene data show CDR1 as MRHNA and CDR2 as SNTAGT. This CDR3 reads CASRTGQFNRAFYGYTF. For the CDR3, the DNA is TGTGCCAGCAGGACGGGTCAGTTTAACAGAGCTTTCTATGGCTACACCTTC.

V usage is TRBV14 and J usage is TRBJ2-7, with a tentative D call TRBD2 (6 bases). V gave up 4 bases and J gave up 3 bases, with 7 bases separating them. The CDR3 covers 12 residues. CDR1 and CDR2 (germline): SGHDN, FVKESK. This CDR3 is CASSRGVYEQYF. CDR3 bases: TGTGCCAGCAGCCGGGGGGTCTACGAGCAGTACTTC.

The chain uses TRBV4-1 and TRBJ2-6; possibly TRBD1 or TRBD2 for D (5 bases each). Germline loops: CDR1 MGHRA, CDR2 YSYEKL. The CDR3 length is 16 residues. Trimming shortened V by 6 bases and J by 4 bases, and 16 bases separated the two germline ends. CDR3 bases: TGCGCCAGCAGTATTGGACTGGGGCCCGGGGCCAACGTCCTGACTTTC. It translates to CASSIGLGPGANVLTF.

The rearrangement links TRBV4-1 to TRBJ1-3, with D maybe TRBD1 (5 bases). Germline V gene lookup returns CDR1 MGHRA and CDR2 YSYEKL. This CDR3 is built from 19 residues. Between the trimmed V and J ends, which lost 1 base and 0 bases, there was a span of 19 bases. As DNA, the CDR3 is TGCGCCAGCAGCCAAGGTTTATACGGGGCACGCCGCTCTGGAAACACCATATATTTT. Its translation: CASSQGLYGARRSGNTIYF.

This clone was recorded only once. CDR3 in DNA: TGTGCCAGCAGTGCTAGCGGGGGGTTCTTACCGGAGACCCAGTACTTC. Translating gives CASSASGGFLPETQYF. The V gene is TRBV27, the J gene TRBJ2-5, with TRBD2 identical over 11 bases. Unmatched junction bases numbered 10, after V lost 5 bases and J lost 5 bases. Germline CDR1 MNHEY, CDR2 SMNVEV (reference sequence). CDR3 length equals 16 residues.

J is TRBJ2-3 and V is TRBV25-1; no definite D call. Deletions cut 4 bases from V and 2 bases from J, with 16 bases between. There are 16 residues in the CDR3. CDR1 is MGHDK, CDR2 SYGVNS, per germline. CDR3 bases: TGTGCCAGCAGTGGAACGAACAGAAAACCCACAGATACGCAGTATTTT. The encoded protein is CASSGTNRKPTDTQYF.

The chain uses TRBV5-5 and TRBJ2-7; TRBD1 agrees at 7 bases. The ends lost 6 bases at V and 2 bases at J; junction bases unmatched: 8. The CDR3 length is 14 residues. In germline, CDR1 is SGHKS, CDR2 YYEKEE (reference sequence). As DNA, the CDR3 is TGTGCCAGCACCCAGAGGACAGGCGCCTACGAGCAGTACGTC. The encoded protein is CASTQRTGAYEQYV.

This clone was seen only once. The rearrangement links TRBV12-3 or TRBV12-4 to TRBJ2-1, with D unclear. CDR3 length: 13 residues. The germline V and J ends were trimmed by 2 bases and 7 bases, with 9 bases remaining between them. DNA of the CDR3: TGTGCCAGCAGTTTAACAAGAGTTAATGAGCAGTTCTTC. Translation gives CASSLTRVNEQFF.

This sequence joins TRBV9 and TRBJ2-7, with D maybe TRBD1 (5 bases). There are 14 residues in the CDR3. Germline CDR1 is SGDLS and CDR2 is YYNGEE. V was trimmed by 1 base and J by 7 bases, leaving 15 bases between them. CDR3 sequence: CASSVQTDLGEQYF. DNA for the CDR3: TGTGCCAGCAGCGTACAGACAGACTTGGGGGAGCAGTACTTC. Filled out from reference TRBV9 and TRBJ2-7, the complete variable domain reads DSGVTQTPKHLITATGQRVTLRCSPRSGDLSVYWYQQSLDQGLQFLIQYYNGEERAKGNILERFSAQQFPDLHSELNLSSLELGDSALYFCASSVQTDLGEQYFGPGTRLTVT.